This TCR beta chain was retrieved from a study of OX40 agonist ivuxolimab in advanced cancers. The wider study: The group had a mean age of 60 years, ranged from roughly 23 to 90, and was 80% to 90% male.

This CDR3 comprises 16 residues. V shed 5 bases and J 3 bases; nucleotides not matched to a gene: 8. Germline lookup yields CDR1 LGHNA and CDR2 YNFKEQ. Concerning this clone itself: Its target is not known.

Generated by immunoSEQ multiplex PCR, the TCRdb table keeps only in-frame clones and is missing some. The sample shows tens of thousands of clones, 82% of them seen only once. Study-level points and caveats: Both CD4+ and CD8+ T cell populations in blood had undergone clonal expansion by week 6 at 0.1 to 3.0 mg/kg.

Excluded were patients having autoimmune disease history or systemic immunosuppression. Sequencing was performed on CD4+ or CD8+ T cells sorted from blood, taken in a trial of the OX40 agonist ivuxolimab. The source of this sequence is an adult with an advanced solid tumor such as melanoma, head and neck, liver or kidney cancer. The V call is TRBV4-2, the J call TRBJ1-4, with TRBD1 matching over 8 bases. The DNA for the CDR3 is TGTGCCAGCAGCGGGAAAAACAGGGGGGCTAATGAAAAACTGTTTTTT. Its translation: CASSGKNRGANEKLFF.